There are many counts of the clone carrying this T cell receptor beta chain. The data were obtained in a study of regulatory T cells in long-lasting Graves disease. Germline V gene data show CDR1 as KGHSH and CDR2 as LQKENI. V lost 7 bases, J lost 4 bases, and 10 bases lay in between. The CDR3 has 12 amino acids. Library construction for TCR beta used iRepertoire HTBI primers and Arm-PCR of CDR3 regions. TCRdb reprocessed the multiplex PCR reads via MiXCR and lists one record per CDR3 protein. Of 350,000 to 500,000 distinct CDR3 sequences in the sample, less than 15% are singletons; the top ten hold roughly 18%. Time point: newly diagnosed GD, antithyroid drugs for less than 3 months. Scientists built the TCR library using RNA that was extracted from PBMCs. These sequences were also reported in another study, on T cells in Graves' hyperthyroidism and ophthalmopathy.

The material was peripheral blood mononuclear cells (PBMCs), obtained at new diagnosis, from a patient treated with antithyroid drugs. J is TRBJ1-1 and V is TRBV18; the D is unclear. The sequence came from a woman in her forties or fifties with Graves disease. In DNA, the CDR3 is TGTGCCAGCTTACTTGACCCCACTGAAGCTTTCTTT. Its protein is CASLLDPTEAFF.